The rows below give T cell receptor beta chains drawn from one sample of a study of cytomegalovirus exposure and HLA in healthy donors. Data came from immunoSEQ multiplex PCR; TCRdb stores just in-frame clones and leaves some out. The profile shows about 110,000 clones, about 70% of them singletons. Sequencing used PBMCs. Every receptor here comes from a man aged 25-45 years in good health and CMV-seropositive. Each CDR3 is given with its conserved first and last residue. The D gene is left open where the match is weak. Some rows have no size entry. The others give once, few or many, or a class for an expanded clone.

CDR3: CASSQVGITGELFF
DNA: TGCGCCAGCAGCCAAGTTGGCATTACCGGGGAGCTGTTTTTT
V: TRBV4-1
size: .
J: TRBJ2-2
D: .

CDR3: CASSQTGTEAFF
DNA: TGCGCCAGCAGCCAAACAGGGACTGAAGCTTTCTTT
V: TRBV4-1
size: .
J: TRBJ1-1
D: .

CDR3: CASSPPTGGGSNQPQHF
DNA: TGTGCCAGCTCACCACCCACAGGGGGCGGAAGCAATCAGCCCCAGCATTTT
V: TRBV18
size: .
J: TRBJ1-5
D: TRBD1

CDR3: CASSLFMLDRANYGYTF
DNA: TGTGCCAGCAGCTTGTTTATGTTGGACAGGGCCAACTATGGCTACACCTTC
V: TRBV5-8
size: .
J: TRBJ1-2
D: TRBD1

CDR3: CASSLQSEQFF
DNA: TGCGCCAGCAGCCTGCAGTCTGAGCAGTTCTTC
V: TRBV5-1
size: few
J: TRBJ2-1
D: .

CDR3: CASSLEGQGLNYGYTF
DNA: TGCGCCAGCAGCTTGGAGGGACAGGGACTTAACTATGGCTACACCTTC
V: TRBV5-1
size: once
J: TRBJ1-2
D: TRBD1

CDR3: CASRGQANSPLHF
DNA: TGTGCCAGCAGGGGACAGGCTAATTCACCCCTCCACTTT
V: TRBV6-1
size: .
J: TRBJ1-6
D: TRBD1

CDR3: CASSQTGGGTEAFF
DNA: TGTGCCAGCAGTCAGACAGGGGGCGGGACTGAAGCTTTCTTT
V: TRBV27
size: few
J: TRBJ1-1
D: TRBD1

CDR3: CASTFDLNTEAFF
DNA: TGTGCCAGCACCTTTGATCTAAACACTGAAGCTTTCTTT
V: TRBV6-6
size: .
J: TRBJ1-1
D: .

CDR3: CAWQTGSPYNEQFF
DNA: TGTGCCTGGCAGACAGGGTCGCCTTACAATGAGCAGTTCTTC
V: TRBV30
size: .
J: TRBJ2-1
D: TRBD1

CDR3: CASSWGDLTSNQPQHF
DNA: TGTGCCAGCAGCTGGGGGGACTTGACAAGCAATCAGCCCCAGCATTTT
V: TRBV5-5
size: .
J: TRBJ1-5
D: .

CDR3: CASSNEQGGYGYTF
DNA: TGTGCCAGCAGCAACGAACAGGGGGGGTATGGCTACACCTTC
V: TRBV21-1
size: .
J: TRBJ1-2
D: .

CDR3: CASSPDRGSYGYTF
DNA: TGTGCCAGCAGTCCGGACAGGGGAAGCTATGGCTACACCTTC
V: TRBV28
size: .
J: TRBJ1-2
D: TRBD1

CDR3: CASSFGPGTEAFF
DNA: TGTGCCAGCAGTTTCGGCCCAGGGACTGAAGCTTTCTTT
V: TRBV6-5
size: .
J: TRBJ1-1
D: .

CDR3: CASMGSGANPSLDEAFF
DNA: TGTGCCAGCATGGGATCAGGGGCCAACCCCAGCTTAGATGAAGCTTTCTTT
V: TRBV27
size: .
J: TRBJ1-1
D: .

CDR3: CASSSSLINSPLHF
DNA: TGTGCCAGCAGTTCCTCCTTAATCAATTCACCCCTCCACTTT
V: TRBV27
size: .
J: TRBJ1-6
D: .

CDR3: CASNKGGISSTGELFF
DNA: TGTGCCAGCAACAAGGGCGGGATCTCGAGCACCGGGGAGCTGTTTTTT
V: TRBV11-2
size: few
J: TRBJ2-2
D: .

CDR3: CASSLGTSGKTDTQYF
DNA: TGTGCCAGCAGCTTGGGGACTAGCGGGAAGACGGATACGCAGTATTTT
V: TRBV11-3
size: .
J: TRBJ2-3
D: TRBD2

CDR3: CASSHTDREEDQPQHF
DNA: TGTGCCAGCAGCCATACGGACAGGGAAGAAGATCAGCCCCAGCATTTT
V: TRBV7-9
size: .
J: TRBJ1-5
D: TRBD1

CDR3: CASSFRPGQKNTEAFF
DNA: TGTGCCAGCAGTTTTCGTCCAGGACAGAAGAACACTGAAGCTTTCTTT
V: TRBV28
size: .
J: TRBJ1-1
D: .

CDR3: CASSPPWRLRDTGELFF
DNA: TGTGCCAGCAGCCCTCCATGGAGATTACGGGACACCGGGGAGCTGTTTTTT
V: TRBV28
size: .
J: TRBJ2-2
D: .

CDR3: CASSSSGAGANVLTF
DNA: TGTGCCAGCAGCTCCTCAGGGGCTGGGGCCAACGTCCTGACTTTC
V: TRBV11-2
size: .
J: TRBJ2-6
D: .

CDR3: CASSLNSFDNEQFF
DNA: TGTGCCAGCAGCTTAAATAGTTTCGACAATGAGCAGTTCTTC
V: TRBV7-2
size: few
J: TRBJ2-1
D: .

CDR3: CASSVEDRGYGYTF
DNA: TGTGCCAGCAGCGTAGAAGACAGGGGCTATGGCTACACCTTC
V: TRBV9
size: .
J: TRBJ1-2
D: TRBD1

CDR3: CASSLGQGGYTF
DNA: TGTGCCAGCAGCTTGGGACAGGGTGGCTACACCTTC
V: TRBV27
size: .
J: TRBJ1-2
D: TRBD1

CDR3: CASSLGQGASYEQYF
DNA: TGCGCCAGCAGCTTGGGACAGGGGGCCTCCTACGAGCAGTACTTC
V: TRBV5-1
size: few
J: TRBJ2-7
D: TRBD1

CDR3: CASSPGGSRETQYF
DNA: TGCGCCAGCAGCCCGGGAGGGTCCCGAGAGACCCAGTACTTC
V: TRBV5-1
size: .
J: TRBJ2-5
D: TRBD2

CDR3: CASSLRGLYTDTQYF
DNA: TGTGCCAGCAGCTTGAGGGGGCTGTACACAGATACGCAGTATTTT
V: TRBV5-6
size: .
J: TRBJ2-3
D: TRBD1

CDR3: CASSRRDSYTDTQYF
DNA: TGTGCCAGCAGTCGACGGGACTCGTACACAGATACGCAGTATTTT
V: TRBV7-9
size: few
J: TRBJ2-3
D: .

CDR3: CAWSVRTSGVFSYNEQFF
DNA: TGTGCCTGGAGTGTTCGGACTAGCGGGGTCTTCTCCTACAATGAGCAGTTCTTC
V: TRBV30
size: .
J: TRBJ2-1
D: TRBD2

CDR3: CASSLRSGGTDTQYF
DNA: TGTGCCAGCAGTCTCCGATCAGGGGGCACAGATACGCAGTATTTT
V: TRBV28
size: .
J: TRBJ2-3
D: .

CDR3: CASSLTTGELFF
DNA: TGTGCCAGCAGCCTCACTACCGGGGAGCTGTTTTTT
V: TRBV5-4
size: .
J: TRBJ2-2
D: .

CDR3: CASSPQEGPSTDTQYF
DNA: TGTGCCAGCAGCCCCCAGGAGGGACCATCCACAGATACGCAGTATTTT
V: TRBV2
size: .
J: TRBJ2-3
D: .

CDR3: CASRGGSVYNEQFF
DNA: TGTGCCAGCAGGGGGGGAAGCGTCTACAATGAGCAGTTCTTC
V: TRBV27
size: .
J: TRBJ2-1
D: .

CDR3: CATSRQGHGYTF
DNA: TGTGCCACCTCCCGACAGGGCCATGGCTACACCTTC
V: TRBV28
size: .
J: TRBJ1-2
D: TRBD1